This T cell receptor (beta chain) emerged from a study of CD8+ T cells in alopecia areata. Study findings and constraints: Only a single nonresponder existed, so baseline CD8+ expansion links stay unclear.

In regard to this clone: The antigen is unknown.

Germline V gene lookup returns CDR1 SQVTM and CDR2 ANQGSEA. With 6 bases clipped from V and 4 bases from J, the junction kept 8 bases outside the gene matches. The CDR3 contains 13 residues. The sample's treatment: oral pan-JAK inhibitor, 5-10 mg twice daily. Those with alopecia areata gave lesional scalp punch biopsies and peripheral blood. Following RNA extraction, reverse transcription yielded cDNA that acted as the sequencing template. Profiling relied on immunoSEQ multiplex PCR, and the TCRdb table lists in-frame clones only, not all of them. The sample carries some 110,000 clones, less than 75% recorded once.

This material consisted of CD8+ T cells sorted from blood, taken at week 4, from a patient treated with tofacitinib. The TCR sequence derives from a human donor with alopecia areata. The chain carries TRBV29-1 and TRBJ1-2; 7 nucleotides line up with TRBD1. This chain's CDR3 is CSVPAGTVYGYTF. As DNA, the CDR3 is TGCAGCGTCCCCGCCGGGACAGTCTATGGCTACACCTTC.